A selection of T cell receptor beta chains follows, all from one sample in a study of regulatory T cells in long-lasting Graves disease. MiXCR, run by TCRdb on the multiplex PCR reads, gives a single entry per CDR3 protein. The sample holds around 340,000 distinct CDR3 sequences; 15% to 20% are singletons and the top ten take less than 30%. This sample comprised peripheral blood mononuclear cells (PBMCs), obtained when the disease was refractory, from a patient treated with antithyroid drugs. The receptors derive from a female donor with Graves disease. Each CDR3 is given with its conserved first and last residue. The D gene is left open where the match is weak. Size tells how often a clone was seen (once, few, many) or the class of an expanded clone, and some rows leave it out.

.	TRBV27	few	TRBJ1-5	CASSLSNLGSSGQPQHF	TGTGCCAGCAGTTTATCGAACTTGGGTTCCTCCGGTCAGCCCCAGCATTTT
.	TRBV4-1	.	TRBJ2-2	CASSLGDLSFITGELFF	TGCGCCAGCAGCCTTGGGGACCTTTCTTTTATTACCGGGGAGCTGTTTTTT
.	TRBV12-3/TRBV12-4	.	TRBJ2-1	CASTLAGMGGGQYNEQFF	TGTGCCAGCACCCTCGCGGGGATGGGGGGGGGACAATACAATGAGCAGTTCTTC
TRBD1	TRBV10-3	few	TRBJ1-6	CAISESPPGRGFNNSPLHF	TGTGCCATCAGTGAGTCCCCGCCCGGCAGGGGGTTCAATAATTCACCCCTCCACTTT
TRBD1	TRBV4-1	.	TRBJ1-2	CASSPLPGQGIYGYTF	TGCGCCAGCAGCCCCCTCCCGGGACAGGGCATCTATGGCTACACCTTC
.	TRBV19	.	TRBJ1-2	CASSRDFLANYGYTF	TGTGCCTCATCCCGAGACTTCCTAGCTAACTATGGCTACACCTTC
.	TRBV7-6	few	TRBJ1-1	CASSSHGGTEAFF	TGTGCCAGCAGCTCCCATGGTGGCACTGAAGCTTTCTTT
.	TRBV18	many	TRBJ2-5	CASSPLGEETQYF	TGTGCCAGCTCACCACTGGGTGAGGAGACCCAGTACTTC
TRBD1	TRBV24-1	few	TRBJ2-1	CATSDPGQGGNEQFF	TGTGCCACCAGTGATCCGGGACAGGGTGGTAATGAGCAGTTCTTC
TRBD1	TRBV5-1	.	TRBJ1-1	CASSYRTGGRTEAFF	TGCGCCAGCAGCTACAGGACAGGGGGTCGCACTGAAGCTTTCTTT
.	TRBV9	.	TRBJ1-3	CASSVGGINTIYF	TGTGCCAGCAGCGTAGGAGGGATCAACACCATATATTTT
TRBD1	TRBV5-1	few	TRBJ1-6	CASSFRQGDNSPLHF	TGCGCCAGCAGCTTTCGACAGGGGGATAATTCACCCCTCCACTTT
.	TRBV15	few	TRBJ1-1	CAASVRGMNTEAFF	TGTGCCGCCAGCGTTCGGGGCATGAACACTGAAGCTTTCTTT
.	TRBV13	few	TRBJ1-6	CASSTGPLGQNSPLHF	TGTGCCAGCAGCACCGGACCCCTGGGCCAGAATTCACCCCTCCACTTT
TRBD1	TRBV3-1	.	TRBJ2-2	CASSPSRTGITGELFF	TGTGCCAGCAGCCCCTCAAGGACAGGGATCACCGGGGAGCTGTTTTTT
.	TRBV4-3	once	TRBJ2-7	CASSQKWGDEQYF	TGCGCCAGCAGCCAAAAATGGGGGGACGAGCAGTACTTC
TRBD2	TRBV5-4	.	TRBJ2-6	CASSLAGRVSSGANVLTF	TGTGCCAGCAGCTTGGCCGGGAGGGTATCCTCTGGGGCCAACGTCCTGACTTTC
.	TRBV18	.	TRBJ1-3	CASSHEGPSGNTIYF	TGTGCCAGCTCACATGAGGGGCCCTCTGGAAACACCATATATTTT
.	TRBV9	.	TRBJ2-1	CASSVFGNEQFF	TGTGCCAGCAGCGTTTTTGGGAATGAGCAGTTCTTC
TRBD1	TRBV7-6	.	TRBJ2-2	CASSGTGGFGGELFF	TGTGCCAGCAGCGGTACAGGGGGCTTCGGCGGGGAGCTGTTTTTT
.	TRBV20-1	.	TRBJ1-6	CSASIRVDSPLHF	TGCAGTGCTAGTATCAGGGTTGATTCACCCCTCCACTTT
.	TRBV5-1	.	TRBJ2-3	CASSLDPVGTQYF	TGCGCCAGCAGCTTGGATCCAGTCGGTACGCAGTATTTT
.	TRBV7-2	few	TRBJ1-1	CASSLEFLTTEAFF	TGTGCCAGCAGCTTAGAATTCTTAACCACTGAAGCTTTCTTT
.	TRBV18	few	TRBJ1-3	CASSHSGDSGNTIYF	TGTGCCAGCTCACATTCGGGCGACTCTGGAAACACCATATATTTT